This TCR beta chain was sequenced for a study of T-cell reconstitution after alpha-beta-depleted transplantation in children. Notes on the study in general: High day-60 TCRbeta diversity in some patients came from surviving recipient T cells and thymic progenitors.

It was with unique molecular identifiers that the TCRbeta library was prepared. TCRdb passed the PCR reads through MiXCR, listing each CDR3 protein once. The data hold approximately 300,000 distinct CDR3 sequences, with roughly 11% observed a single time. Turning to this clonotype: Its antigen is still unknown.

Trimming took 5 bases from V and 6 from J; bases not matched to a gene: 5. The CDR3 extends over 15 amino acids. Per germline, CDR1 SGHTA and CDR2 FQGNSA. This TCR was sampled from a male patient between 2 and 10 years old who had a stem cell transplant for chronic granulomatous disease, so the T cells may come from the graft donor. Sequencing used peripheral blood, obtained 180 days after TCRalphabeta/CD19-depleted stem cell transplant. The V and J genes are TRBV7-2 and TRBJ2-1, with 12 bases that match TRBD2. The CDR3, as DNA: TGTGCCAGCAGCCTCCGGACTAGCGGGGCCAATGAGCAGTTCTTC. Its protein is CASSLRTSGANEQFF.